A selection of T cell receptor beta chains follows, all from one sample in a study of regulatory T cells in long-lasting Graves disease. TCRdb re-called the multiplex PCR reads through MiXCR, storing one row per CDR3 protein. The sample carries 550,000 to 600,000 distinct CDR3 sequences, about 15% recorded once. These sequences were also reported in another study, on T cells in Graves' hyperthyroidism and ophthalmopathy.

This material consisted of peripheral blood mononuclear cells (PBMCs), taken at new diagnosis, from a patient treated with antithyroid drugs. The receptors were sampled from a man younger than 35 with Graves disease. Both conserved end residues are part of each CDR3. The D gene is left open where the match is weak. Rows give clone size only sometimes, using once, few, many, or a class for an expanded clone.

abundance | j_gene | v_gene | len | d_gene | CDR3nt | CDR3aa
. | TRBJ2-1 | TRBV27 | 18 | . | TGTGCCAGCAGCCGTAACAAGGCCGGGACTTTGGCCTACAATGAGCAGTTCTTC | CASSRNKAGTLAYNEQFF
many | TRBJ2-7 | TRBV20-1 | 15 | . | TGCAGTGCTAGAGATGGGAGAGGGGCATCCTACGAGCAGTACTTC | CSARDGRGASYEQYF
many | TRBJ2-7 | TRBV2 | 11 | . | TGTGCCAGCAGTGCAGATTACGAGCAGTACTTC | CASSADYEQYF
many | TRBJ1-2 | TRBV28 | 16 | TRBD1 | TGTGCCAGCAGTTTCCCTGGAGGACAGGGGGTTGGAGGCTACACCTTC | CASSFPGGQGVGGYTF
few | TRBJ2-3 | TRBV20-1 | 16 | TRBD1 | TGCAGTGCTAGAGATCGGACAGGGGGGACGCCAGATACGCAGTATTTT | CSARDRTGGTPDTQYF
. | TRBJ2-7 | TRBV20-1 | 14 | TRBD1 | TGCAGTGCTAGCGAAGGGCAGGGGGCCTACGAGCAGTACTTC | CSASEGQGAYEQYF
. | TRBJ1-4 | TRBV18 | 17 | . | TGTGCCAGCTCACCACCTATCCAGAAATATACTAATGAAAAACTGTTTTTT | CASSPPIQKYTNEKLFF
. | TRBJ1-2 | TRBV4-2 | 15 | . | TGTGCCAGCAGCCAAGAGGCAGGAGGGGCGGCTGGCTACACCTTC | CASSQEAGGAAGYTF
. | TRBJ2-7 | TRBV20-1 | 16 | TRBD2 | TGCAGTGCCGAGGATATGCTAGCGGGAGATGGGTACGAGCAGTACTTC | CSAEDMLAGDGYEQYF
. | TRBJ2-5 | TRBV5-1 | 15 | TRBD2 | TGCGCCAGCAGCGGGATGTGGGGGGGCCAAGAGACCCAGTACTTC | CASSGMWGGQETQYF
many | TRBJ2-3 | TRBV5-1 | 14 | . | TGCGCCAGCAGCTCCCGGAATCTAGCAGATACGCAGTATTTT | CASSSRNLADTQYF
. | TRBJ2-5 | TRBV20-1 | 15 | TRBD2 | TGCAGTGCTAGAGATATAACTAGCGGAGAAGAGACCCAGTACTTC | CSARDITSGEETQYF
many | TRBJ2-7 | TRBV28 | 11 | . | TGTGCCAGCAGCCCGATGGGCGAGCAGTACTTC | CASSPMGEQYF
many | TRBJ2-3 | TRBV7-3 | 16 | TRBD2 | TGTGCCAGCAGCGAGGGGGGGCTAGCGGGATCAGATACGCAGTATTTT | CASSEGGLAGSDTQYF
many | TRBJ2-2 | TRBV10-3 | 14 | TRBD2 | TGTGCCATCAGGACTAGCGGAGGGCCCGGGGAGCTGTTTTTT | CAIRTSGGPGELFF
few | TRBJ1-6 | TRBV25-1 | 13 | . | TGTGCCAGCAGTGAATGGCTGGATTCACCCCTCCACTTT | CASSEWLDSPLHF
. | TRBJ1-2 | TRBV5-1 | 16 | . | TGCGCCAGCAGCTTCGTCAGGGACGGAACTAACTATGGCTACACCTTC | CASSFVRDGTNYGYTF
many | TRBJ2-7 | TRBV5-1 | 13 | . | TGCGCCAGCAGTAACGCCGGAGCCTACGAGCAGTACTTC | CASSNAGAYEQYF
many | TRBJ2-5 | TRBV11-2 | 14 | . | TGTGCCAGCAGCTTACCGCAGAACCAAGAGACCCAGTACTTC | CASSLPQNQETQYF
. | TRBJ2-7 | TRBV30 | 13 | TRBD1 | TGTGCCTGGAGTCAGGGGGATCGGCACGAGCAGTACTTC | CAWSQGDRHEQYF
few | TRBJ2-3 | TRBV9 | 17 | TRBD1 | TGTGCCAGCAGCGGAGGACAGGGAGCGCTGAACGCAGATACGCAGTATTTT | CASSGGQGALNADTQYF
few | TRBJ2-7 | TRBV7-2 | 15 | . | TGTGCCAGCAGCTTAGTTACGGGAGTGGGCAACGAGCAGTACTTC | CASSLVTGVGNEQYF